The 5 T cell receptor beta chains presented below share a single source sample, sequenced in a study of control samples from healthy donors and cancer patients. Generated by immunoSEQ multiplex PCR, the TCRdb table keeps only in-frame clones and is missing some. Of approximately 9,100 clones listed, 91% were seen once; the top ten hold just under 20%. The sample was PBMCs. These receptors originate from a man aged 60 to 69 with colorectal cancer.

The chain is built from TRBV2 and TRBJ2-7; a weak D match, TRBD2 (5 bases). The CDR3 is 14 amino acids. Germline V gene lookup returns CDR1 SNHLY and CDR2 FYNNEI. V was shortened by 5 bases and J by 5 bases, with 16 bases between the two germline ends. CDR3 nucleotides: TGTGCCAGCAGTTCTTTCGGGGTAGTGGACGAGCAGTACTTC. Protein sequence: CASSSFGVVDEQYF. Full variable domain (rest looked up from reference TRBV2 and TRBJ2-7): EPEVTQTPSHQVTQMGQEVILRCVPISNHLYFYWYRQILGQKVEFLVSFYNNEISEKSEIFDDQFSVERPDGSNFTLKIRSTKLEDSAMYFCASSSFGVVDEQYFGPGTRLTVT.

This chain uses TRBV4-3 with TRBJ2-2; D remains ambiguous. CDR1 LGHNA and CDR2 YSLEER come from the germline V gene. Trimming pared 4 bases from V and 8 bases from J, leaving 8 bases between. The CDR3 loop spans 12 amino acids. The CDR3 sequence: CASSPWDGELFF. For the CDR3, the DNA is TGCGCCAGCAGCCCCTGGGATGGGGAGCTGTTTTTT.

The gene calls are TRBV30 and TRBJ1-6; D might be TRBD1 (5 bases). CDR1 and CDR2 from the germline V gene are GTSNPN and SVGIG (reference sequence). The V gene lost 2 bases and the J gene lost 8 bases, with 10 bases spanning the gap. The CDR3 contains 13 residues. CDR3 DNA sequence: TGTGCCTGGAGTTTGGGACCTTATTCACCCCTCCACTTT. It yields the protein CAWSLGPYSPLHF.

V gene TRBV28 combines with J gene TRBJ2-7; D is unclear. The CDR3 length is 16 residues. Germline V gene sequence: CDR1 MDHEN, CDR2 SYDVKM. The V end lost 2 bases, the J end lost 4 bases, and 18 bases lay between the germline ends. The CDR3 loop reads CASSLTTRRVTYEQYF. CDR3 coding DNA: TGTGCCAGCAGTTTAACCACCCGGCGTGTAACTTACGAGCAGTACTTC. The variable domain in full, with the rest retrieved from reference TRBV28 and TRBJ2-7, is DVKVTQSSRYLVKRTGEKVFLECVQDMDHENMFWYRQDPGLGLRLIYFSYDVKMKEKGDIPEGYSVSREKKERFSLILESASTNQTSMYLCASSLTTRRVTYEQYFGPGTRLTVT.

This chain links TRBV11-2 with TRBJ1-2; possible D gene TRBD1, 5 bases. Trimming removed 1 base from V and 4 bases from J, with 13 bases in between. The germline V gene encodes CDR1 SGHAT and CDR2 FQNNGV. This CDR3 has 15 residues. The CDR3 DNA reads TGTGCCAGCAGCTTAGGGGGGACCTGGGGCTATGGCTACACCTTC. This gives the protein CASSLGGTWGYGYTF.